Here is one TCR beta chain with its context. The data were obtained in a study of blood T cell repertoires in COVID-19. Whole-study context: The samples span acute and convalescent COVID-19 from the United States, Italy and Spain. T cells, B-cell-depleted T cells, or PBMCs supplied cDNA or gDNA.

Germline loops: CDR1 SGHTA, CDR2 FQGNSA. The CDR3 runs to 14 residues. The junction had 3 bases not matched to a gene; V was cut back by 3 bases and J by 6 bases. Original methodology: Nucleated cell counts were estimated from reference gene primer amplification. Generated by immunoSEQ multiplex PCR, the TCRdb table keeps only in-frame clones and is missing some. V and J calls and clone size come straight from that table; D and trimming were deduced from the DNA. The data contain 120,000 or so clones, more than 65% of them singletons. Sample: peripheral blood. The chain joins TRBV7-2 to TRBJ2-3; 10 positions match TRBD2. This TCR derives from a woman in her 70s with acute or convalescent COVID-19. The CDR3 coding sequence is TGTGCCAGCAGCTTTAGCGGGGGGTTTGATACGCAGTATTTT. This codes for CASSFSGGFDTQYF.